This TCR beta chain was documented in a study of CD8+ T cells in alopecia areata. Across the study: Tofacitinib therapy lasting 6 to 18 months was followed by 6 months off drug.

The treatment: oral pan-JAK inhibitor, 5-10 mg twice daily. Alopecia areata patients provided lesional scalp punch biopsies and peripheral blood, both collected for the study. Sequencing relied on a cDNA template that was reverse transcribed from extracted RNA. Measured with immunoSEQ multiplex PCR; TCRdb has only the in-frame clones, and not every one. This sample has roughly 150,000 clones, with 54% found just once. Comment on this clone: The antigen remains undetermined. The identical CDR3 is also encoded by other nucleotide sequences in the sample.

V dropped 6 bases and J dropped 2; count of bases not matched to a gene: 2. The CDR3 is 13 residues long. CDR1 is SNHLY, CDR2 FYNNEI, per germline. Findings and caveats of the study: Across lesional scalp, and particularly alopecia totalis/universalis, clonality surpassed that of normal scalp. In scalp and blood, many expanded lesional clones persisted during tofacitinib.

The chain employs TRBV2 and TRBJ2-7, with 9 bases lining up with TRBD1. The sequence was obtained from a human donor with alopecia areata. The material was CD8+ T cells sorted from blood, obtained at week 4, from a patient treated with tofacitinib. The CDR3 protein is CASRGQGTYEQYF. The CDR3 region has the DNA TGTGCCAGCAGGGGACAGGGTACCTACGAGCAGTACTTC.